A single sample is the source of the 10 T cell receptor beta chains below, sequenced in a study of shared clonotypes between healthy human individuals (dated by TCRdb to 2019 to 2021). Receptors were amplified or captured by the immunoSEQ multiplex PCR assay. Here the immuneACCESS table is served through TCRdb, limited to in-frame sequences with V and J called. Missing clones are a known gap in these copies; in checked studies unresolved V genes cover under half, and the rest lacks a known reason. This sample gives roughly 500,000 clones in total; about 76% of them show up just once. Approximately 13% of the sample goes to the ten largest clones. The sample taken for sequencing was PBMCs. These receptors were collected from a woman aged 35 to 49 in good health. Some clones in this sample may be carry-over from other donors' samples.

V usage is TRBV4-1 and J usage is TRBJ2-5; D is undetermined. The J call may be in error: the DNA end matches TRBJ2-7 better. CDR3 length: 14 residues. The germline gives CDR1 MGHRA, CDR2 YSYEKL. The CDR3 sequence is CASSQVGGNYEQYF. CDR3 DNA: TGCGCCAGCAGCCAAGTGGGCGGAAACTACGAGCAGTACTTC.

The chain couples TRBV20-1 to TRBJ2-1; D uncertain. The V end was cut by 1 base, the J end by 4 bases, with 2 bases between. CDR1 and CDR2 (germline): DFQATT, SNEGSKA (reference sequence). This CDR3 region has 11 residues. This CDR3 is CSARAYNEQFF. The CDR3 DNA reads TGCAGTGCTAGAGCTTACAATGAGCAGTTCTTC.

The J gene is TRBJ2-2, the V gene TRBV11-2, with D possibly matching TRBD2 (6 bases). Per the germline V gene, CDR1 is SGHAT and CDR2 is FQNNGV. Trimming removed 2 bases from V and 7 bases from J, with 14 bases in between. The CDR3 sequence is 15 residues long. In DNA form, the CDR3 reads TGTGCCAGCAGCTTAACGGACACCGGGGGCGGGGAGCTGTTTTTT. Protein: CASSLTDTGGGELFF.

The chain carries TRBV6-1 and TRBJ1-2; possible D gene TRBD1, 6 bases. The CDR3 length is 13 residues. The germline V gene encodes CDR1 MNHNS and CDR2 SASEGT. V lost 6 bases, J lost 1 base, and 9 bases lay in between. CDR3 nucleotides: TGTGCCAGCAGCCGAGGGGGTAACTATGGCTACACCTTC. This sequence encodes CASSRGGNYGYTF.

Only one count was recorded for this clone. V usage is TRBV11-2 and J usage is TRBJ2-1; no reliable D call. CDR3 length: 12 residues. V lost 5 bases and J 4 bases, leaving 6 bases between the germline ends. The germline gives CDR1 SGHAT, CDR2 FQNNGV. As DNA, the CDR3 is TGTGCCAGCAGCATTCTATACAATGAGCAGTTCTTC. The encoded protein is CASSILYNEQFF.

Comments on this clone: The junction departs from the called germline gene at one end, perhaps through a read error. The V and J genes are TRBV11-2 and TRBJ2-7; D possibly matches TRBD1 or TRBD2 (5 bases each). Germline CDR1 SGHAT, CDR2 FQNNGV. The CDR3 covers 13 residues. CDR3 sequence: CASSLGGDSGFSF. The CDR3 DNA sequence: TGTGCCAGCAGCTTAGGGGGAGACAGTGGCTTTAGCTTC.

The V and J genes are TRBV5-4 and TRBJ2-7; the D gene is possibly TRBD1 (6 bases). CDR1 and CDR2 from the germline V gene are SGHNT and YYREEE (reference sequence). V lost 7 bases to trimming and J lost 0 bases, with 11 bases between them. The length of the CDR3 is 13 residues. CDR3 nucleotides: TGTGCCAGCGGCGACAGGATCTCCTACGAGCAGTACTTC. As protein: CASGDRISYEQYF. Combining the CDR3 with reference TRBV5-4 and TRBJ2-7 gives the whole variable domain ETGVTQSPTHLIKTRGQQVTLRCSSQSGHNTVSWYQQALGQGPQFIFQYYREEENGRGNFPPRFSGLQFPNYSSELNVNALELDDSALYLCASGDRISYEQYFGPGTRLTVT.

This clone came up a few times. The rearrangement joins TRBV27 to TRBJ2-1; D is perhaps TRBD1 (7 bases). Germline lookup yields CDR1 MNHEY and CDR2 SMNVEV (reference sequence). V gave up 2 bases and J gave up 4 bases, with 12 bases separating them. The CDR3 has 15 residues. CDR3 coding DNA: TGTGCCAGCAGTTTAGGAGGGGGCGCTTACAATGAGCAGTTCTTC. Protein: CASSLGGGAYNEQFF.

The CDR3 DNA sequence: TGTGCCAGCAGTGCGAGTGGCGGGGAGCTGTTTTTT. Translated, it gives CASSASGGELFF. The chain joins TRBV2 to TRBJ2-2; D ambiguous. This CDR3 region has 12 residues. Germline CDR1 is SNHLY and CDR2 is FYNNEI. V was clipped by 4 bases and J by 7 bases, with 7 bases between them.

This clone occurred once. The rearrangement links TRBV7-6 to TRBJ1-4; a possible D gene is TRBD1 (5 bases). The CDR3 loop spans 14 amino acids. Trimming took off 1 base at V and 2 bases at J, with 5 bases between the two ends. Germline CDR1 SGHVS, CDR2 FNYEAQ. This chain's CDR3 is CASSLGGTNEKLFF. The CDR3 DNA follows: TGTGCCAGCAGCTTAGGGGGGACTAATGAAAAACTGTTTTTT.